This T cell receptor beta chain was observed in a study of regulatory T cells in long-lasting Graves disease. Study context: Those Graves' patients who were newly diagnosed had been on antithyroid drugs under 3 months.

The length of the CDR3 is 16 residues. Germline CDR1 reads MNHNS; CDR2 reads SASEGT. Trimming removed 5 bases from V and 10 bases from J, with 21 bases in between. General study findings and limits: Persistent Graves' patients had lower TCR diversity than newly diagnosed ones. There were preferences for TRBV28, TRBJ1-2 and TRBJ2-5 in persistent disease.

In its sample, this clonotype was seen many times. Its target is unknown. For TCR beta, libraries came from iRepertoire HTBI primers and Arm-PCR of CDR3 regions. One entry per CDR3 protein results from TCRdb running MiXCR on the multiplex PCR reads. The data contain fewer than 350,000 distinct CDR3 sequences, 15% to 20% of them singletons. Time point indicated: newly diagnosed GD, antithyroid drugs for less than 3 months. PBMC RNA was the source of the TCR library. The specimen comprised peripheral blood mononuclear cells (PBMCs), sampled at new diagnosis, from a patient treated with antithyroid drugs. This chain links TRBV6-1 with TRBJ1-6; D is perhaps TRBD1 (6 bases). The source is a female donor with Graves disease. The CDR3 protein is CASSLRQVGSGSPLHF. CDR3 DNA sequence: TGTGCCAGCAGTCTCCGACAGGTGGGATCTGGGTCACCCCTCCACTTT.